This paragraph reports one T cell receptor (beta chain). This sample was included in a study of early T cells in non-severe SARS-CoV-2 infection. The CDR3 has 15 residues. With 5 bases removed from V and 0 bases from J, the gap between germline ends came to 11 bases. Germline CDR1 is SGHTA and CDR2 is FQGNSA. TCRdb reanalysed the 5' RACE reads using MiXCR and keeps one entry per CDR3 protein. The sample shows 57,000 or so distinct CDR3 sequences, 5.6% of them seen only once. The V gene is TRBV7-2, the J gene TRBJ1-5; D not resolved. Sequenced sample: whole blood. The receptor was derived from an adult who was a healthcare worker with PCR-confirmed SARS-CoV-2 infection or an uninfected control (not recorded which). The CDR3: CASSPGFNSNQPQHF. The CDR3 DNA reads as TGTGCCAGCAGCCCGGGATTTAATAGCAATCAGCCCCAGCATTTT. Complete variable domain (other parts from reference TRBV7-2 and TRBJ1-5): GAGVSQSPSNKVTEKGKDVELRCDPISGHTALYWYRQSLGQGLEFLIYFQGNSAPDKSGLPSDRFSAERTGGSVSTLTIQRTQQEDSAVYLCASSPGFNSNQPQHFGDGTRLSIL.